The next 18 T cell receptor beta chains were all read from a single sample in a study of tumor-infiltrating lymphocytes in primary liver carcinoma. Co-extracting RNA and DNA was done with about 18-33 mg of unsorted bulk tissue as input. The input was 450 to 550 ng total RNA; TCR beta cDNA was made from it with a constant-region primer. Modified slightly, ARM-PCR produced TCR beta libraries over three nested multiplex PCR rounds. Use of TRBV1-TRBV30 forward primers with a C-beta reverse primer characterized the first two PCR rounds, which lasted about 9 cycles each. TCRdb analysed the multiplex PCR reads with MiXCR anew, one entry per CDR3 protein. The sample includes over 35,000 distinct CDR3 sequences, roughly 73% of them seen just once. Sequenced input: liver tumor tissue from sampling region 2. Regarding subset: tumor region T2, inferior pole. Receptors were obtained from a man between 35 and 55 years old with primary liver carcinoma and hepatitis B virus infection.

This clonotype was recorded at least ten times. The CDR3 loop is CASPGATGELFF. The CDR3 DNA reads as TGTGCCAGTCCAGGGGCCACCGGGGAGCTGTTTTTT. This chain links TRBV7-8 with TRBJ2-2; tentative D call: TRBD1 (6 bases). The V and J ends lost 9 bases and 4 bases respectively, with 9 bases between them. The CDR3 totals 12 residues. The germline CDR1 and CDR2 sequences are SGHVS and FQNEAQ.

The chain combines TRBV5-1 with TRBJ2-7; D may correspond to TRBD1 or TRBD2 (7 bases each). The CDR3 is made up of 14 amino acids. Germline V gene sequence: CDR1 SGHRS, CDR2 YFSETQ. Deletions cut 2 bases from V and 5 bases from J, with 14 bases between. CDR3 in DNA: TGCGCCAGCAGCTTAGGGGGCGGGAGCAACGAGCAGTACTTC. Translated: CASSLGGGSNEQYF.

As to this clonotype: An end of the junction differs from the germline gene, which may be a read error. This chain links TRBV11-3 with TRBJ1-1; D gene uncertain. Germline CDR1 reads SGHNT; CDR2 reads YENEEA. There are 13 residues in the CDR3. The CDR3 coding sequence is TGTGCCAGCAGCTTAGTAATCAACACTGAAACTTTCTTT. Protein sequence: CASSLVINTETFF.

For this clonotype: Relative to the germline gene, one junction end is altered; a read error may explain this. V gene TRBV4-1 combines with J gene TRBJ2-7, with 8 nucleotides matching TRBD1. This CDR3 comprises 15 residues. Germline assignment: CDR1 MGHRA and CDR2 YSYEKL. CDR3 sequence reads: CANSQVATGGYEQYF. DNA for the CDR3: TGCGCCAACAGCCAAGTTGCAACAGGGGGATACGAGCAGTACTTC.

This clonotype was seen more than once but under ten times. The rearrangement joins TRBV19 to TRBJ2-3; no firm D call. Germline V gene lookup returns CDR1 LNHDA and CDR2 SQIVND (reference sequence). Trimming left V 4 bases short and J 4 bases short, with 9 bases between. This CDR3 spans 13 amino acids. CDR3 residues: CASSNRNSDTQYF. For the CDR3, the DNA is TGTGCCAGTAGTAACCGTAATTCAGATACGCAGTATTTT.

For this clonotype: One junction end does not reproduce the germline sequence, and a read error may be involved. The chain recombines TRBV6-1 with TRBJ2-1, with 10 bases matching TRBD2. CDR1 is MNHNS, CDR2 SASEGT, per germline. The CDR3 sequence is 16 residues long. For the CDR3, the DNA is TGTGCCAGCAGCCCAGAACTAGCGGGAACCTACAATGAGCATTTCTTC. Translating gives CASSPELAGTYNEHFF.

This chain uses TRBV28 with TRBJ2-3, with a weak D call TRBD1 (5 bases). This CDR3 has 14 residues. CDR1 is MDHEN and CDR2 is SYDVKM in the germline V gene. The CDR3 is CVRSKTVLTDTQYF. CDR3 sequence (DNA): TGTGTCAGATCTAAGACAGTGCTGACAGATACGCAGTATTTT.

In the case of this clonotype: One end of the junction varies from germline; a read error may be responsible. V and J are TRBV11-1 and TRBJ2-4; D could derive from TRBD1 or TRBD2 (5 bases each). Germline V gene sequence: CDR1 SGHAT, CDR2 FQDESV (reference sequence). The CDR3 runs to 17 residues. CDR3 sequence (DNA): TGTGCCAGTAGCTCTCCGGGTCAGGGAGCATCAAATAACATTCAGTACTTC. Translating it yields CASSSPGQGASNNIQYF.

The chain combines TRBV6-1 with TRBJ2-1; D gene uncertain. This CDR3 has 14 residues. Germline CDR1 MNHNS, CDR2 SASEGT. V lost 8 bases to trimming and J lost 4 bases, with 15 bases between them. In DNA form, the CDR3 reads TGTGCCAGCGGTGTCAAACTGGCGTACAATGAGCAGTTCTTC. As protein: CASGVKLAYNEQFF.

The rearrangement uses TRBV29-1 and TRBJ1-1; tentative D call: TRBD1 (6 bases). CDR1 is SQVTM and CDR2 is ANQGSEA in the germline V gene. The CDR3 loop spans 13 amino acids. The CDR3 loop reads CNVIDRKNTEAFF. The CDR3 DNA reads TGCAATGTGATCGACAGGAAGAACACTGAAGCTTTCTTT.

This clonotype showed up many times. This chain links TRBV25-1 with TRBJ2-7; possibly TRBD1 for D (5 bases). The germline V gene encodes CDR1 MGHDK and CDR2 SYGVNS. This CDR3 contains 14 residues. Trimming pared 4 bases from V and 3 bases from J, leaving 13 bases between. The CDR3 is CASSGGHVNYEQYF. In DNA, the CDR3 is TGTGCCAGCAGTGGCGGACACGTAAACTACGAGCAGTACTTC.

On this clonotype itself: The conserved phenylalanine or tryptophan normally closing the CDR3 is absent here, so this likely arose from a read error. The rearrangement joins TRBV19 to TRBJ2-2; perhaps TRBD2 as D (6 bases). Trimming pared 6 bases from V and 3 bases from J, leaving 14 bases between. The CDR3 consists of 15 residues. Germline V CDR1 and CDR2: LNHDA, SQIVND (reference sequence). The CDR3 spells CASSAPGTHTGELFI. CDR3 coding DNA: TGTGCCAGTAGCGCACCCGGGACTCACACCGGGGAGCTGTTTATT.

This chain uses TRBV12-3 or TRBV12-4 with TRBJ1-1; D gene ambiguous. The CDR3 covers 13 residues. The CDR3 reads CTSRIRINTEAFF. DNA for the CDR3: TGTACTAGCAGGATTCGAATTAACACTGAAGCTTTCTTT.

To note about this clonotype: A read error may produce the germline difference seen at one junction end. The CDR3 reads CASSPNRNSYEQYF. The DNA of the CDR3 is TGTGCCAGCAGCCCTAACAGAAACTCCTACGAGCAGTATTTC. This chain links TRBV11-2 with TRBJ2-7; D ambiguous. The CDR3 totals 14 residues. Per the germline V gene, CDR1 is SGHAT and CDR2 is FQNNGV.

Comments on this clonotype: A much larger clonotype is one base distant, so this may be a read error. The chain joins TRBV28 to TRBJ1-1, with D unresolved. CDR3 length equals 15 residues. Germline V gene lookup returns CDR1 MDHEN and CDR2 SYDVKM. The CDR3 DNA is TGTGCCGGCAGTTCCACAAGGGCTCAGCGGACTGAAGCTTTCTTT. Translation gives CAGSSTRAQRTEAFF.

At least ten counts were recorded for this clonotype. The CDR3 carries no conserved terminal phenylalanine or tryptophan, so it likely arises from a read error. The J gene is TRBJ1-1, the V gene TRBV14; possibly TRBD1 for D (6 bases). CDR3 length equals 16 residues. V lost 1 base and J lost 0, with 12 bases in between. Germline CDR1 and CDR2: SGHDN and FVKESK. The DNA for the CDR3 is TGTGCCAGCAGCCAAGTTCGGGGGCTGATGAACACTGAAGCTTTCCTT. Protein product: CASSQVRGLMNTEAFL.

Concerning this clonotype itself: Lacking the conserved final phenylalanine or tryptophan, this CDR3 likely reflects a read error. The chain carries TRBV29-1 and TRBJ2-4; D call uncertain. Germline-derived CDR1 and CDR2 are SQVTM and ANQGSEA. CDR3 size: 15 residues. CDR3 nucleotide sequence: TGCATCGTTGAAGATGTACGGCTAGCCAAAAACATTCAGTACTTA. This encodes CIVEDVRLAKNIQYL.

This clonotype was seen once. This likely comes from a read error, as the CDR3 has no conserved phenylalanine or tryptophan at its end. V usage is TRBV6-5 and J usage is TRBJ2-1; D might be TRBD1 or TRBD2, each matching 5 bases. The CDR3 has 16 residues. CDR1 MNHEY and CDR2 SVGAGI come from the germline V gene. The CDR3 nucleotides are TGCGCCAGCTGTCTGGGGACCAGCGGCTCCTACAATGAGCAGTTCCTC. This codes for CASCLGTSGSYNEQFL.